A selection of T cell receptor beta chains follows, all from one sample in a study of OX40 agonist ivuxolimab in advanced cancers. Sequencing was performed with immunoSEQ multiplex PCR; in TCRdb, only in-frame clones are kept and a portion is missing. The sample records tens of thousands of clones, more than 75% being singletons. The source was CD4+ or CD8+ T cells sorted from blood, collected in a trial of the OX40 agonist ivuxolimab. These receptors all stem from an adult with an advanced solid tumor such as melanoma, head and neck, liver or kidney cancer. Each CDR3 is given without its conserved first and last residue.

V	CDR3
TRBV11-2	ASSSSRGGVSYNEQF
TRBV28	ASSSGGYNEQF
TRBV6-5	ASRQNGVNTEAF
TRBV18	ASSPGAVTYEQY
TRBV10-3	AITANPGQGSAFNYGYT
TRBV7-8	ASSTSGGPYGYT
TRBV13	ASSLRRMGGGYQETQY
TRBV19	ASSITSGAFNEQF
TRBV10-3	AISEVRANTEAF
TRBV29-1	SIGPLGVGETQY
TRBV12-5	ASGPGTDPYEQY
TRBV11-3	ASSLGYTEQF
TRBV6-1	ASSEGAIAKNIQY
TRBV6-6	ASVQVGYGYT
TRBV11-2	ASSSSDRNTEAF
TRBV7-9	ASSLAGYGNTIY